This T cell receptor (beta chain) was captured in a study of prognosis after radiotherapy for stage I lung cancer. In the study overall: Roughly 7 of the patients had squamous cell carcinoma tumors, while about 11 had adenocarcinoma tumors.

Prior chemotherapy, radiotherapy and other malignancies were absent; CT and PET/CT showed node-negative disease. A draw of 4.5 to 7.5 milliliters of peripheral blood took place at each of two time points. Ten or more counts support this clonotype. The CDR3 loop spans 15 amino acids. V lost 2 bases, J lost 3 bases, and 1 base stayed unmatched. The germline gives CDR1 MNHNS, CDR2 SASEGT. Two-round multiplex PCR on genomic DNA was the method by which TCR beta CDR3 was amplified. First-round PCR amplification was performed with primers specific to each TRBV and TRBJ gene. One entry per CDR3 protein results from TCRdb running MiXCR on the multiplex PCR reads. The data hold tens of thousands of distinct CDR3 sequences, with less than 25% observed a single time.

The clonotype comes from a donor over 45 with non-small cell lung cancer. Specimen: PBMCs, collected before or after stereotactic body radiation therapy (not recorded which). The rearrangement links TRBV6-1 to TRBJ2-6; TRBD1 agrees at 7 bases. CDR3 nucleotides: TGTGCCAGCAGTGAATCAGGGGGTGGGGCCAACGTCCTGACTTTC. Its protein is CASSESGGGANVLTF.